This is a list of T cell receptor beta chains from one sample in a study of breast tumors, draining lymph nodes, adjacent tissues. Each CDR3 protein gets one entry after TCRdb re-called the multiplex PCR reads with MiXCR. The table records under 150,000 distinct CDR3 sequences, around 21% of them present only once. The source material was axillary lymph node tissue. The source of these receptors is a female donor with breast cancer. Some clones in this sample may be carry-over from other donors' samples. Each CDR3 is given with its conserved first and last residue. The order of the fields is clone size, D gene, V gene, J gene, CDR3 DNA, CDR3 protein. D genes are given only for firm matches. Only part of the rows carry a size: once, few, many, or a class if the clone is expanded.

many,-,TRBV20-1,TRBJ1-5,TGCAGTGCTATCTCGGGGAAAGGGGATCAGCCCCAGCATTTT,CSAISGKGDQPQHF
many,TRBD2,TRBV6-5,TRBJ2-7,TGTGCCAGCCTACCGGCTAGCGGATCATACGAGCAGTACTTC,CASLPASGSYEQYF
-,-,TRBV20-1,TRBJ1-1,TGCAGTGCCACGCCCGAGAGGAGTAGCACTGAAGCTTTCTTT,CSATPERSSTEAFF
many,-,TRBV11-2,TRBJ2-7,TGTGCCAGCAGCCGCTCTATAGGGGGCGAGCAGTACTTC,CASSRSIGGEQYF
many,-,TRBV19,TRBJ1-3,TGTGCCAGTAGTTCGTACGTTGGAAACACCATATATTTT,CASSSYVGNTIYF
many,TRBD1,TRBV30,TRBJ2-7,TGTGCCTGGCAACAGGGGGCCTACGAGCAGTACTTC,CAWQQGAYEQYF
many,TRBD2,TRBV5-4,TRBJ2-5,TGTGCCAGCACCCTCTCGAGGACTAGCGGGAGAGAGACCCAGTACTTC,CASTLSRTSGRETQYF
many,-,TRBV27,TRBJ1-2,TGTGCCAGCAGGTCTCCTTCGGGTGCGGCCTATGGCTACACCTTC,CASRSPSGAAYGYTF
many,-,TRBV30,TRBJ2-3,TGTGCCTGGAACCCCCCAGGTGGGAGCACAGATACGCAGTATTTT,CAWNPPGGSTDTQYF
few,TRBD2,TRBV27,TRBJ2-1,TGTGCCAGCAGTTTAGGACACAGCGGGAGGGCCACTGAGCAGTTCTTC,CASSLGHSGRATEQFF
few,TRBD1,TRBV28,TRBJ2-2,TGTGCCAGCATCACTTATTGGACAGGGGGCACCGGGGAGCTGTTTTTT,CASITYWTGGTGELFF
many,TRBD1,TRBV10-3,TRBJ2-7,TGTGCCATCAGTGAGGTAGGACAGGGGGGCGGAGAGCAGTACTTC,CAISEVGQGGGEQYF
many,-,TRBV20-1,TRBJ2-7,TGCAGTGCCTCACCTGCGGCCTACGAGCAGTACTTC,CSASPAAYEQYF
many,-,TRBV6-1,TRBJ2-1,TGTGCCAGCAGTGAATATGCGGTCGTCTGGGAGCAGTTCTTC,CASSEYAVVWEQFF
many,TRBD1,TRBV7-9,TRBJ1-4,TGTGCCAGCAGCTCACGGATAATGGGACAGAGAAAAGCTAATGAAAAACTGTTTTTT,CASSSRIMGQRKANEKLFF
many,-,TRBV15,TRBJ2-1,TGTGCCACCAGCAGGACCGTTGCGGACGGATACAATGAGCAGTTCTTC,CATSRTVADGYNEQFF
many,TRBD1,TRBV20-1,TRBJ2-7,TGCAGTGCTAGAAAGACAGGGAACGAGCAGTACTTC,CSARKTGNEQYF
many,TRBD2,TRBV4-1,TRBJ2-1,TGCGCCAGCAGCCAAATTAGCGGGAGAGCTAACAATGAGCAGTTCTTC,CASSQISGRANNEQFF
-,-,TRBV3-1,TRBJ2-2,TGTGCCAGCAGCCCCGCCGCCTGGCCGGGCACCGGGGAGCTGTTTTTT,CASSPAAWPGTGELFF
few,TRBD1,TRBV20-1,TRBJ1-2,TGCAGTGCTAGGATCCGGGACAGGGTAACGTTTAAAGGAGGCTACACCTTC,CSARIRDRVTFKGGYTF
many,TRBD1,TRBV20-1,TRBJ2-7,TGCAGTGCTAGAGCCGCACAGGGGGAGCAGTACTTC,CSARAAQGEQYF
few,TRBD2,TRBV5-4,TRBJ2-2,TGTGCCAGCAGCTTTTATGGGAGGGACACCGGGGAGCTGTTTTTT,CASSFYGRDTGELFF
many,TRBD2,TRBV7-3,TRBJ2-5,TGTGCCAGCACCGGGACTAGCGGGAGGCTTCAAGAGACCCAGTACTTC,CASTGTSGRLQETQYF
many,-,TRBV12-3/TRBV12-4,TRBJ2-1,TGTGCCAGCAGCCCTTCCCGGGGGCAGTTCTTC,CASSPSRGQFF
few,-,TRBV6-5,TRBJ2-6,TGTGCCAGCACCAAGTTGGGTAGTGGGGCCAACGTCCTGACTTTC,CASTKLGSGANVLTF
many,TRBD1,TRBV10-2,TRBJ2-7,TGCGCCAGCAGCTCCGGGACAGTCACCTACGAGCAGTACTTC,CASSSGTVTYEQYF
many,-,TRBV2,TRBJ1-6,TGTGCCAGCAGATCCCCTGTAGGCTCCACTTATAATTCACCCCTCCACTTT,CASRSPVGSTYNSPLHF
many,TRBD1,TRBV7-8,TRBJ1-2,TGTGCCAGCAGCTCGACAGGGGGCGTTGTATTGGGCAATGGCTACACCTTC,CASSSTGGVVLGNGYTF
many,-,TRBV27,TRBJ2-7,TGTGCCAGCAGTCTCAGGGGGGCCTCCTACGAGCAGTACTTC,CASSLRGASYEQYF
many,-,TRBV4-1,TRBJ2-1,TGCGCCAGCAGCCAAGACCCCCCCAATGAGCAGTTCTTC,CASSQDPPNEQFF
many,TRBD2,TRBV2,TRBJ2-3,TGTGCCAGCAGAGTAGCGGGAGGGTGGGAGTATTTT,CASRVAGGWEYF
many,-,TRBV10-3,TRBJ2-7,TGTGCCATCAGTGTAGGAGGGCCCAACCTACCTTACGAGCAGTACTTC,CAISVGGPNLPYEQYF
many,-,TRBV4-1,TRBJ1-4,TGCGCCAGCAGCCAACGACAGCGGGGGGCGCGGAGTGAAAAACTGTTTTTT,CASSQRQRGARSEKLFF
many,-,TRBV6-6,TRBJ2-7,TGTGCCAGCAGAGATGTTACGGTTAGCTCCTACGAGCAGTACTTC,CASRDVTVSSYEQYF
many,-,TRBV5-1,TRBJ2-5,TGCGCCAGCAGACAGGACAGGAGGGAAGAGTACCAAGAGACCCAGTACTTC,CASRQDRREEYQETQYF
many,-,TRBV13,TRBJ2-5,TGTGCCAGCAGCACCCGGGACCATTGGACCCAGTACTTC,CASSTRDHWTQYF
many,-,TRBV7-9,TRBJ1-2,TGTGCCAGCAGCTTATCTCCGGGGATAGGCTACACCTTC,CASSLSPGIGYTF
many,-,TRBV10-3,TRBJ2-1,TGTGCCATCAGTGCTCCGGGACCCCAGGATGAGCAGTTCTTC,CAISAPGPQDEQFF
many,TRBD1,TRBV6-1,TRBJ2-3,TGTGCCAGCAGTGAAGTCTCCGGGACAGCTTCGAAGGATACGCAGTATTTT,CASSEVSGTASKDTQYF